This TCR beta chain emerged from a study of HIV-infected patients and healthy controls. General study points: HIV+ repertoires were severely depleted of MAIT alpha-chain CDR3s, unlike healthy controls.

Reverse transcription used around 540 ng RNA and constant-region primers for alpha and beta. Alpha and beta chain libraries were made separately by chain-specific third strand synthesis with multiplexing indices. A 5' RACE adapter with a random hexamer and the SP2 primer site was joined to cDNA. A 12-nucleotide barcode per molecule came from two concatenated random hexamers added pre-amplification. TCRdb analysed the 5' RACE reads with MiXCR anew, one entry per CDR3 protein. The repertoire consists of approximately 10,000 distinct CDR3 sequences, with more than 9% occurring once and the leading ten covering more than 15%. This clonotype was seen at least ten times. Its antigen is not known. All unsorted peripheral T cells were captured because whole blood was used without fractionation. This receptor was taken from an adult with HIV infection. The specimen comprised blood, sampled before antiretroviral therapy.

The DNA for the CDR3 is TGTGCCAGCAGTATCGCTGGGCAGGGGGTGACAGATACGCAGTATTTT. Translated: CASSIAGQGVTDTQYF. The chain combines TRBV11-1 with TRBJ2-3; 7 bases are a match to TRBD1. Trimming at V came to 6 bases and at J to 3 bases, leaving 12 bases not matched to a gene. This CDR3 has 16 amino acids. Looked up from germline, CDR1 is SGHAT and CDR2 is FQDESV (reference sequence).